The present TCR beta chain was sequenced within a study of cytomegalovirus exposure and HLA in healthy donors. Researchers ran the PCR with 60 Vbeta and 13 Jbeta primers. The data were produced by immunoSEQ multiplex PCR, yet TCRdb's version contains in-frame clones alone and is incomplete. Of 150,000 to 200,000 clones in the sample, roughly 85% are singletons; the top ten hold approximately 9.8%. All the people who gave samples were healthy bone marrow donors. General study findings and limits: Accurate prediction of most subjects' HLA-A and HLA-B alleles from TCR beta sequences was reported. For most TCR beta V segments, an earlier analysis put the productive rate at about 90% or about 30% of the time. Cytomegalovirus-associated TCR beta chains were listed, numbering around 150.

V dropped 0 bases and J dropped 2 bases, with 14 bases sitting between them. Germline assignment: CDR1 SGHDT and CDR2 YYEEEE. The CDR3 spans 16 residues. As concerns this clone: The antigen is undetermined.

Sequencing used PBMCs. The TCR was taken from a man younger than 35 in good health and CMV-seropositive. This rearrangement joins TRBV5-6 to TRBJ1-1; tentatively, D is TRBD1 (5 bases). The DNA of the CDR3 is TGTGCCAGCAGCTTGGATGGGGCCTACCCAAACACTGAAGCTTTCTTT. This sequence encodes CASSLDGAYPNTEAFF.